This entry features one T cell receptor (beta chain) sequence. This record belongs to a study of PD-1 blockade in classical Hodgkin lymphoma. Germline CDR1 reads SGDLS; CDR2 reads YYNGEE. This CDR3 has 13 residues. With 4 bases removed from V and 4 bases from J, the gap between germline ends came to 8 bases. Using immunoSEQ multiplex PCR, the repertoire was profiled, and TCRdb retains in-frame clones only, with some absent. This repertoire shows under 75,000 clones, 88% found once; its top ten account for approximately 5.4%. Each patient experienced a relapse that followed autologous stem cell transplantation, and brentuximab vedotin exposure varied.

The sequence was obtained from a human donor with classical Hodgkin lymphoma. The V call is TRBV9, the J call TRBJ2-2; unclear D gene. The sequences come from peripheral blood mononuclear cells (PBMCs), collected before the second cycle of nivolumab. CDR3 protein: CASSRKITGELFF. DNA for the CDR3: TGTGCCAGCAGCCGAAAAATCACCGGGGAGCTGTTTTTT.